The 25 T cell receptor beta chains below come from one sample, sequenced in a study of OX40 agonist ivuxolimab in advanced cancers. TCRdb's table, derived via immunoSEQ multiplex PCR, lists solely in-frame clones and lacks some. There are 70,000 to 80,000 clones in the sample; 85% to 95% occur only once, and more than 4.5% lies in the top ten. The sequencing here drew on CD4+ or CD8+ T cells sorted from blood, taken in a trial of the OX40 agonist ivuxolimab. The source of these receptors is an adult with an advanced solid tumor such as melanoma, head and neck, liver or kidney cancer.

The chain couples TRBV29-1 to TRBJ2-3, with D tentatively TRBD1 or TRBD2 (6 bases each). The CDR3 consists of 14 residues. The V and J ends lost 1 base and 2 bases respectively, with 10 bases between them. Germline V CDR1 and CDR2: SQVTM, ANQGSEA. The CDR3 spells CSVEAGAYTDTQYF. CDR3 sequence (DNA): TGCAGCGTTGAAGCGGGGGCCTACACAGATACGCAGTATTTT.

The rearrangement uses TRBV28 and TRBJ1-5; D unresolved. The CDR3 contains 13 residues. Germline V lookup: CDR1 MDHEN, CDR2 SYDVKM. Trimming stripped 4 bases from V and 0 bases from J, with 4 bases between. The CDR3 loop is CASSWNSNQPQHF. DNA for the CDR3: TGTGCCAGCAGTTGGAATAGCAATCAGCCCCAGCATTTT.

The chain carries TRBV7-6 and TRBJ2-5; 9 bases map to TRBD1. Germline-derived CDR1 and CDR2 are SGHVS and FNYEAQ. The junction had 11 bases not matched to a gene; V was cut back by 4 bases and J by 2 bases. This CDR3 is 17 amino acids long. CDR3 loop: CASSSDRRTGDQETQYF. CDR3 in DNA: TGTGCCAGCAGCTCGGATAGAAGGACAGGGGATCAAGAGACCCAGTACTTC.

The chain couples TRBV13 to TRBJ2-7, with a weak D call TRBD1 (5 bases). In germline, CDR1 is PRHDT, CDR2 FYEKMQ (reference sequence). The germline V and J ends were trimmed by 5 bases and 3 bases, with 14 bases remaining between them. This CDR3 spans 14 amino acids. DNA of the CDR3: TGTGCCAGCAGCCCTACAGACAGCCTCTACGAGCAGTACTTC. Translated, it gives CASSPTDSLYEQYF.

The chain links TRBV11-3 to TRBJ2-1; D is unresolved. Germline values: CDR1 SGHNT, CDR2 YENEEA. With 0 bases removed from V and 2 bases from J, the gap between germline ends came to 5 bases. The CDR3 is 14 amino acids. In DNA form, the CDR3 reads TGTGCCAGCAGCTTAGATGTTACCTACAATGAGCAGTTCTTC. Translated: CASSLDVTYNEQFF.

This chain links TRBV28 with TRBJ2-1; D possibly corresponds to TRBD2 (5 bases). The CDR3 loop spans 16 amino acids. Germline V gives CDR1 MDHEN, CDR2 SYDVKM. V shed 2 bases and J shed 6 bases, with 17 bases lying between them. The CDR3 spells CASSLREYGVGNEQFF. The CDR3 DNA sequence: TGTGCCAGCAGTTTAAGGGAGTATGGGGTGGGCAATGAGCAGTTCTTC.

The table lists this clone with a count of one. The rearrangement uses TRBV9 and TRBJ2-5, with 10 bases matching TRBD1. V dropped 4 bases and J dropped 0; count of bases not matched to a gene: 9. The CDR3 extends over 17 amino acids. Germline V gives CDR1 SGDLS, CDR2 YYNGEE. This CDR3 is CASSKRGTGVYQETQYF. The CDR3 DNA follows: TGTGCCAGCAGCAAAAGGGGGACAGGGGTGTACCAAGAGACCCAGTACTTC.

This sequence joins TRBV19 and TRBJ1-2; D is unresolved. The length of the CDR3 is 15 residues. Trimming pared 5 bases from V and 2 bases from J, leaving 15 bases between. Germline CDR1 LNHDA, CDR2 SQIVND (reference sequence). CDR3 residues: CASSDRASLNYGYTF. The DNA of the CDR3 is TGTGCCAGTAGTGACCGGGCCTCACTGAACTATGGCTACACCTTC.

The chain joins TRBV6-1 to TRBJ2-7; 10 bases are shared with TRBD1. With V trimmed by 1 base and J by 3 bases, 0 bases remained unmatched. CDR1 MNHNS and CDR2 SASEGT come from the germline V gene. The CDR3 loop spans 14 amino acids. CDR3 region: CASSEGTGGYEQYF. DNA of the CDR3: TGTGCCAGCAGTGAAGGGACAGGGGGCTACGAGCAGTACTTC.

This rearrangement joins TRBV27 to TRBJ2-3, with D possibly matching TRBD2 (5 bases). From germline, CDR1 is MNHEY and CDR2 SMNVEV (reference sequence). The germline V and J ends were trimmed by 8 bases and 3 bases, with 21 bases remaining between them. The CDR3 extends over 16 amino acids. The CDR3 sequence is CASRRLLGGVTDTQYF. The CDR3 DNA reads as TGTGCCAGCCGCCGGCTACTAGGAGGAGTAACAGATACGCAGTATTTT.

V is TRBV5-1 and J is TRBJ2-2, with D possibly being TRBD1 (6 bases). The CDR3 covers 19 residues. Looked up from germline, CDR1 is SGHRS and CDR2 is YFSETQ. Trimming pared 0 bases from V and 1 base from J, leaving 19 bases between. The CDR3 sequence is CASSLAPINRALNTGELFF. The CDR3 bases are TGCGCCAGCAGCTTGGCCCCCATTAACAGGGCTTTGAACACCGGGGAGCTGTTTTTT.

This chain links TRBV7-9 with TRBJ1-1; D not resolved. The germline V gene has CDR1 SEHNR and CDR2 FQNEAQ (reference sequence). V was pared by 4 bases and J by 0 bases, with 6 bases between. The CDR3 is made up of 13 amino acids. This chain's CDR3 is CASSSLMNTEAFF. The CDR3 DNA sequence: TGTGCCAGCAGCTCCCTCATGAACACTGAAGCTTTCTTT.

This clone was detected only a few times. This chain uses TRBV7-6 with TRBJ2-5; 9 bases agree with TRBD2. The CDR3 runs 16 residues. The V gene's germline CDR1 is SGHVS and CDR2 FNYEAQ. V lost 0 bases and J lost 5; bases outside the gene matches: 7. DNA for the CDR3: TGTGCCAGCAGCTTAGCGACTAGCGGAGGTCAGGAGACCCAGTACTTC. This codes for CASSLATSGGQETQYF.

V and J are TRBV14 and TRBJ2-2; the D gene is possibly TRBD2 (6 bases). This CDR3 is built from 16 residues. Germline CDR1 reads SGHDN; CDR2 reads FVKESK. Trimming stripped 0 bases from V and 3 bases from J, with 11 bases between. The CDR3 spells CASSQELTGDTGELFF. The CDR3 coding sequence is TGTGCCAGCAGCCAAGAATTGACGGGGGACACCGGGGAGCTGTTTTTT.

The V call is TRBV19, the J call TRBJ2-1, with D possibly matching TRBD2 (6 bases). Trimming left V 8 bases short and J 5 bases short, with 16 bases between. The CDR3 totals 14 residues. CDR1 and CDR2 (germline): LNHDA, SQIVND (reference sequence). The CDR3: CASYGGRQNNEQFF. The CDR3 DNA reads TGTGCCAGTTACGGGGGTAGACAGAACAATGAGCAGTTCTTC.

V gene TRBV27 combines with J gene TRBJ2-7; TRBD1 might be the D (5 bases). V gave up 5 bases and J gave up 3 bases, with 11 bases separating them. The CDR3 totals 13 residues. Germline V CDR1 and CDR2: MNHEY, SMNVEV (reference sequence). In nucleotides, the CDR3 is TGTGCCAGCAGTCCCAGGGTCAACTACGAGCAGTACTTC. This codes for CASSPRVNYEQYF.

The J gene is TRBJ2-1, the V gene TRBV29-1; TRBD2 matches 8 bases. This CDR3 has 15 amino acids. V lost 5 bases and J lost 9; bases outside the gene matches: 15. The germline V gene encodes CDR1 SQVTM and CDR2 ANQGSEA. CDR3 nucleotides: TGCAGCGTTTCACCGGGACTAGGTTTGAGGGGTGAGCAGTTCTTC. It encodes CSVSPGLGLRGEQFF.

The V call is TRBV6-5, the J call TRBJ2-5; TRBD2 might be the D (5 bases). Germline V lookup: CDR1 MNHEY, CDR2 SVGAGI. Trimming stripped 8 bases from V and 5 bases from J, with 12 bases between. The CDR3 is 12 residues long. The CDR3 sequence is CASWRVMETQYF. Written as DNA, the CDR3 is TGTGCCAGCTGGCGGGTGATGGAGACCCAGTACTTC.

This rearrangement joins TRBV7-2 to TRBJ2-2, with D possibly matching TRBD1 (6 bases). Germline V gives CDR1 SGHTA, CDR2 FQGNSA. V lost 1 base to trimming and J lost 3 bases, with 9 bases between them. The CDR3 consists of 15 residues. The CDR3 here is CASSLEGVYTGELFF. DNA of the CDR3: TGTGCCAGCAGCTTAGAGGGGGTTTACACCGGGGAGCTGTTTTTT.

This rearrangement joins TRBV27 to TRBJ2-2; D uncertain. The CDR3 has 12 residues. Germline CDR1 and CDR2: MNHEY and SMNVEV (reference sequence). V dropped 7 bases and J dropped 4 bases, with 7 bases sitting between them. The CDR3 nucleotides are TGTGCCAGCAAAGGGCTCACCGGGGAGCTGTTTTTT. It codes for CASKGLTGELFF.

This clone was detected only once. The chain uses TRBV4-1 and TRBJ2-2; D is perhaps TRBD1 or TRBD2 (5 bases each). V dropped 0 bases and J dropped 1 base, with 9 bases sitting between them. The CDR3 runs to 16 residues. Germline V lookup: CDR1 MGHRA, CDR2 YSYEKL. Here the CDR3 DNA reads TGCGCCAGCAGCCAAGACGAGGGGCTGAACACCGGGGAGCTGTTTTTT. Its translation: CASSQDEGLNTGELFF.

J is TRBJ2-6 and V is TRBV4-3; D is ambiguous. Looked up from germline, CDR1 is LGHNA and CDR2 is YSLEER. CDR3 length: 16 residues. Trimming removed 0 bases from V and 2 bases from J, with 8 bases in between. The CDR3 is CASSQDGPTGANVLTF. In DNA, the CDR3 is TGCGCCAGCAGCCAAGATGGACCCACTGGGGCCAACGTCCTGACTTTC.

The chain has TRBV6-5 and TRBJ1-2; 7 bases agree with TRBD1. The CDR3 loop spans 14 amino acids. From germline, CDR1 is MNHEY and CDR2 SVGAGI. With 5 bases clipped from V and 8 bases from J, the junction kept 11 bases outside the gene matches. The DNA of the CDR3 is TGTGCCAGCAGTGGTCTAGGGGGCGCCGGGGGCTACACCTTC. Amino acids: CASSGLGGAGGYTF.

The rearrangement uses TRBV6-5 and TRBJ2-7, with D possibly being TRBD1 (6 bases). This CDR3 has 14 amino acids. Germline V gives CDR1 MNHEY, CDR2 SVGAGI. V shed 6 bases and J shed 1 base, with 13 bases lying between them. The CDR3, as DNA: TGTGCCAGCAGGCCCTCCGGGACATCCTACGAGCAGTACTTC. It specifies CASRPSGTSYEQYF.

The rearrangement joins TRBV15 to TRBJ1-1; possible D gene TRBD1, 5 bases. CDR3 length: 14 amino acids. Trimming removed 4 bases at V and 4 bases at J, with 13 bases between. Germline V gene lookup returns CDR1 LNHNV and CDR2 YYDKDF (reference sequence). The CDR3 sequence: CATSTGMGGTEAFF. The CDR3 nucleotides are TGTGCCACCAGCACCGGAATGGGGGGCACTGAAGCTTTCTTT.